The TCR beta chain described here comes from a study of CD8 T cells in ankylosing spondylitis. CDR3 size: 15 residues. The germline CDR1 and CDR2 sequences are MNHEY and SVGAGI. TCRdb re-analysed the 5' RACE reads in MiXCR, keeping a single row per CDR3 protein. The repertoire consists of some 250,000 distinct CDR3 sequences, with 20% to 30% occurring once and the leading ten covering over 0.55%. As to this clonotype: Its antigen is not identified. At one boundary the junction diverges from the germline segment, which might be a read error.

The study's findings and limits: Seemingly characteristic of ankylosing spondylitis blood was a TCR beta motif consisting of under ten highly homologous variants. Disease-linked clones had a CD8+ phenotype and relatively low frequency in peripheral blood.

This clonotype was obtained from a male donor with ankylosing spondylitis or in good health (not recorded which). Sequencing was done on a sample of blood, either unsorted or a sorted T cell fraction (not recorded which). The V gene is TRBV6-5, the J gene TRBJ2-3; D may match TRBD1 or TRBD2 (5 bases each). CDR3 loop: CASSYQGASTDMQYF. The CDR3 DNA is TGTGCCAGCAGTTATCAGGGAGCTAGCACAGATATGCAGTATTTT.